The T cell receptor (beta chain) under discussion was sequenced for a study of blood T cell dynamics during melanoma immunotherapy. Worth noting for this clone: What it binds is not known.

Repertoires were generated with immunoSEQ multiplex PCR, while TCRdb's copy carries only in-frame clones and drops some. The repertoire holds 11,000 to 15,000 clones, with about nine tenths as singletons. Study results and limitations: Clones driving repertoire changes may be melanoma-specific or general immune activation. Unlike progressors, later disease-control patients had W3 repertoires gaining clonality or diversity.

Time point of the sample: week 3, after first cycle of checkpoint inhibitor. Response was assessed by RECIST 1.1 at 12 weeks, except a couple of rapid progressors. Germline loops: CDR1 MDHEN, CDR2 SYDVKM. Trimming stripped 1 base from V and 4 bases from J, with 7 bases between. CDR3 length: 13 residues. Sequencing was performed on blood, taken from a patient treated with checkpoint blockade. The TCR comes from a human donor with melanoma. V usage is TRBV28 and J usage is TRBJ1-1; a possible D gene is TRBD1 (5 bases). CDR3 DNA sequence: TGTGCCAGCAGTTTATTGGGACCCACTGAAGCTTTCTTT. Its translation is CASSLLGPTEAFF.